These 2 T cell receptor beta chains came from one sample sequenced in a study of T cells in Graves' hyperthyroidism and ophthalmopathy. The TCR beta CDR3 regions underwent amplification using RNA transcripts as the source. RT-PCR in the first round (using the HTBI primer set) targeted the TCR CDR3. Each CDR3 protein is one row after TCRdb ran MiXCR on the multiplex PCR reads. The profile shows around 610,000 distinct CDR3 sequences, about 15% of them singletons. The material sequenced was blood. These TCRs come from a woman aged 35 to 49 with Graves' ophthalmopathy.

The chain is built from TRBV20-1 and TRBJ2-7; D possibly uses TRBD1 or TRBD2 (5 bases each). The CDR3 loop spans 13 amino acids. Germline V gene data show CDR1 as DFQATT and CDR2 as SNEGSKA (reference sequence). Trimming removed 6 bases from V and 5 bases from J, with 17 bases in between. The CDR3 nucleotides read TGCAGTGCCCCGGGACCAGCAAGGGACGAGCAGTACTTC. Protein: CSAPGPARDEQYF.

Ten or more counts support this clonotype. The chain recombines TRBV11-2 with TRBJ1-1; D is ambiguous. The CDR3 spans 14 residues. V was clipped by 1 base and J by 5 bases, with 11 bases between them. CDR1 and CDR2 from the germline V gene are SGHAT and FQNNGV. Here the CDR3 DNA reads TGTGCCAGCAGCTTAGTTAATTTCGGTACTGAAGCTTTCTTT. Encoded protein: CASSLVNFGTEAFF.